This TCR beta chain was captured by sequencing in a study of early stage breast cancer tumors. General observations from the study: Blood repertoires resembled normal breast more than tumor. Commonly generated sequences made up most enriched TCRB sequences shared between patients.

This clone was observed once. What it binds is unknown. Generated by immunoSEQ multiplex PCR, the TCRdb table keeps only in-frame clones and is missing some. The table lists just over 70,000 clones, roughly three quarters of them singletons. The sample taken for sequencing was blood. The TCR sequence derives from a person between 55 and 69 years old with breast cancer.

The CDR3, as DNA: TGTGCCAGTAGTATCAGCGGGAGGATAGAGACCCAGTACTTC. Its protein is CASSISGRIETQYF. This chain links TRBV19 with TRBJ2-5, with TRBD2 identical over 9 bases. Germline assignment: CDR1 LNHDA and CDR2 SQIVND (reference sequence). V was pared by 3 bases and J by 4 bases, with 3 bases of the junction left unmatched. This CDR3 is 14 amino acids long.